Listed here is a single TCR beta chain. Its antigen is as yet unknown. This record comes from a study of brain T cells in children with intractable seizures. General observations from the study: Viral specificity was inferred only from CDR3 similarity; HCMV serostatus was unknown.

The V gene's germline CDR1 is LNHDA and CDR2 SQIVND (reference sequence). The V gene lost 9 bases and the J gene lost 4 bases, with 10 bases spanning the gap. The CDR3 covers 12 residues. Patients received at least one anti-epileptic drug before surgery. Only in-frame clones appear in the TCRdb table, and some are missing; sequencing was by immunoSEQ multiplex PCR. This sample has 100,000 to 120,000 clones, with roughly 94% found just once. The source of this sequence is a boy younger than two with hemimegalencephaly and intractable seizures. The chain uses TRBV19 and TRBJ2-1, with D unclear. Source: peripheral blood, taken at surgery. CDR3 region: CASKTGYNEQFF. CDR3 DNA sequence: TGTGCCAGCAAAACTGGATACAATGAGCAGTTCTTC.